In its sample, the clone carrying this T cell receptor (beta chain) was seen a few times. Its antigen is undetermined. This entry is derived from a study of T cells in Graves' hyperthyroidism and ophthalmopathy. Findings of the study overall: Most clonotypes expanded in thyroid above 0.001 were likewise present in blood. Through a model of 13 V-J features, ophthalmopathy was separated from stable hyperthyroidism.

Amplification of TCR beta CDR3 regions was performed using RNA transcripts as template. HTBI primers were employed in a first-round RT-PCR of the TCR CDR3. TCRdb ran MiXCR on the multiplex PCR reads and lists one entry per CDR3 protein. The sample shows 250,000 to 400,000 distinct CDR3 sequences, about 13% of them seen only once. The CDR3 spans 15 residues. Trimming at V came to 4 bases and at J to 3 bases, leaving 8 bases not matched to a gene. Germline loops: CDR1 MNHEY, CDR2 SMNVEV (reference sequence). Pregnant or lactating patients were excluded, as were those with uncontrolled infection or other autoimmune disease. The PBMCs studied were ones that came from about 10 ml fresh peripheral blood.

The V call is TRBV27, the J call TRBJ1-1; 7 nucleotides agree with TRBD1. The material sequenced was blood. The clonotype comes from a woman aged 35 to 49 with Graves' ophthalmopathy. CDR3 sequence (DNA): TGTGCCAGCAGTTACCGAGGACAGGCAGACACTGAAGCTTTCTTT. Amino acids: CASSYRGQADTEAFF.